Many counts were recorded for the clone carrying this T cell receptor (beta chain). This sample is part of a study of neurological immune-mediated disorders. Over 170 million TCR-beta sequences from 15-18 subjects came out of each sequencing run. MiXCR, run by TCRdb on the 5' RACE reads, gives a single entry per CDR3 protein. The repertoire holds more than 15,000 distinct CDR3 sequences, roughly 15% seen once, with roughly 15% in the top ten. Trimming pared 0 bases from V and 1 base from J, leaving 11 bases between. The CDR3 has 17 residues. Looked up from germline, CDR1 is SGDLS and CDR2 is YYNGEE. This TCR came from a man in his 60s with HTLV-1-associated myelopathy (HAM/TSP). The V call is TRBV9, the J call TRBJ2-6; D might be TRBD2 (6 bases). Source material: PBMCs. The CDR3 sequence: CASSVAGLPSGANVLTF. In nucleotides, the CDR3 is TGTGCCAGCAGCGTAGCGGGACTCCCATCTGGGGCCAACGTCCTGACTTTC.